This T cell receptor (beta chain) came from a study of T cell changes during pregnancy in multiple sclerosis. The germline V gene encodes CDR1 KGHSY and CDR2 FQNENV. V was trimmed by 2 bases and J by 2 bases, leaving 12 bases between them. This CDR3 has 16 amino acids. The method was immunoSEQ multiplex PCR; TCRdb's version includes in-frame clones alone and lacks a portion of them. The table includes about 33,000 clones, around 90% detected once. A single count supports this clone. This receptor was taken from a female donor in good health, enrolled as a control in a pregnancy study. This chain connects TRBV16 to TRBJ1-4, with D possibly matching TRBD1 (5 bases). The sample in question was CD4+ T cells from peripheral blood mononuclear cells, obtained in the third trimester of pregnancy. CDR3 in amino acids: CASSQGAGGTNEKLFF. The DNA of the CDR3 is TGTGCCAGCAGCCAAGGGGCCGGGGGGACTAATGAAAAACTGTTTTTT.